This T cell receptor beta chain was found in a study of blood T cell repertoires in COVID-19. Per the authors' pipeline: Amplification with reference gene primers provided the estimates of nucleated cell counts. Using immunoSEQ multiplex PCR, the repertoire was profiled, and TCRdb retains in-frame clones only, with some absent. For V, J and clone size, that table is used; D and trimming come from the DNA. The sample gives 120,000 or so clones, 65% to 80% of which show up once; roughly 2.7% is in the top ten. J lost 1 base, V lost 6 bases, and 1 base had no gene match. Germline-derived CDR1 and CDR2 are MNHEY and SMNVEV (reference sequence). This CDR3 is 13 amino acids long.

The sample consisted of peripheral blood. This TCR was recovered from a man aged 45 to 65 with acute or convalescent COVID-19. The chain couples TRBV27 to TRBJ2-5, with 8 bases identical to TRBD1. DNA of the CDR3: TGTGCCAGCAGGGGGACAGGCCAAGAGACCCAGTACTTC. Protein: CASRGTGQETQYF.